Each of the 27 T cell receptor beta chains below was sequenced from the same sample in a study of blood T cells in healthy people across ages. A second PCR, run for roughly 7 to 11 cycles, used a sample-barcoded 5' primer plus a J-beta primer mix. TCRdb reanalysed the 5' RACE reads using MiXCR and keeps one entry per CDR3 protein. This sample has about 1.6 million distinct CDR3 sequences, with 30% to 40% found just once. The material sequenced was blood. The receptors come from a woman in her 30s in good health.

This clonotype was seen only a few times. This sequence joins TRBV3-1 and TRBJ2-7; 7 positions agree with TRBD1. The CDR3 sequence is 14 residues long. The V gene end was trimmed by 4 bases and the J gene end by 3 bases; junction bases not matched to a gene: 6. Germline CDR1 is LGHDT and CDR2 is YNNKEL (reference sequence). DNA for the CDR3: TGTGCCAGCAGCCCCCAACAGGGGAGCTACGAGCAGTACTTC. It encodes CASSPQQGSYEQYF.

This clonotype was seen only a few times. The chain employs TRBV9 and TRBJ2-7, with TRBD1 matching over 10 bases. V shed 3 bases and J 5 bases; nucleotides not matched to a gene: 8. Per germline, CDR1 SGDLS and CDR2 YYNGEE. This CDR3 region has 15 residues. The CDR3 region is CASSASDRGLNEQYF. As DNA, the CDR3 is TGTGCCAGCAGCGCATCAGACAGGGGGCTTAACGAGCAGTACTTC.

This chain joins TRBV10-2 and TRBJ2-7; 9 bases line up with TRBD2. Trimming cost V 6 bases and J 3 bases; bases outside gene matches: 9. CDR1 and CDR2 from the germline V gene are WSHSY and SAAADI. The CDR3 spans 15 residues. The CDR3 loop reads CASRGERGVCYEQYF. CDR3 bases: TGCGCCAGCAGGGGAGAGCGGGGGGTTTGCTACGAGCAGTACTTC.

The rearrangement joins TRBV20-1 to TRBJ2-4; D is uncertain. The last part of the DNA fits TRBJ2-7 better; the J call may be wrong. This CDR3 region has 13 residues. Germline values: CDR1 DFQATT, CDR2 SNEGSKA (reference sequence). CDR3 protein: CSASRLIGYEQYF. DNA for the CDR3: TGCAGTGCCTCGAGGCTAATCGGCTACGAGCAGTACTTC.

DNA of the CDR3: TGTGCCAGCAGCCATACCTTGGAGTACGAGCAGTACTTC. It yields the protein CASSHTLEYEQYF. The V and J genes are TRBV11-1 and TRBJ2-7; no firm D call. V was pared by 5 bases and J by 4 bases, with 12 bases between. This CDR3 is 13 amino acids long. CDR1 and CDR2 (germline): SGHAT, FQDESV (reference sequence).

V and J are TRBV10-3 and TRBJ1-1; possible D gene TRBD1, 5 bases. This CDR3 has 13 amino acids. Trimming left V 7 bases short and J 0 bases short, with 9 bases between. Germline V gene sequence: CDR1 ENHRY, CDR2 SYGVKD. CDR3 sequence reads: CAIMRGLNTEAFF. As DNA, the CDR3 is TGTGCCATCATGAGGGGACTGAACACTGAAGCTTTCTTT.

J is TRBJ2-3 and V is TRBV7-3, with TRBD2 matching 11 bases. CDR3 size: 15 residues. With V trimmed by 5 bases and J by 5 bases, 6 bases remained unmatched. Germline CDR1 and CDR2: SGHTA and FQGTGA. CDR3 residues: CASSRLAGRLDTQYF. For the CDR3, the DNA is TGTGCCAGCAGCCGACTAGCGGGACGATTAGATACGCAGTATTTT.

This clonotype appeared a single time. With only one base between it and a far larger clone, this is likely a read error. V and J are TRBV6-1 and TRBJ2-5; tentatively, D is TRBD1 or TRBD2 (5 bases each). With the DNA end fitting TRBJ2-7 better, the J assignment may be wrong. Per the germline V gene, CDR1 is MNHNS and CDR2 is SASEGT. The CDR3 totals 10 residues. In DNA form, the CDR3 reads TGTGCCAGCGGGACCTGCGAGCAGTACTTC. Amino acid sequence: CASGTCEQYF.

This clonotype was seen only a few times. This rearrangement joins TRBV7-7 to TRBJ2-5; D unresolved. V lost 4 bases to trimming and J lost 4 bases, with 16 bases between them. Germline lookup yields CDR1 SSHAT and CDR2 FNYEAQ (reference sequence). The CDR3 sequence is 15 residues long. CDR3 loop: CASSSVGRIGETQYF. For the CDR3, the DNA is TGTGCCAGCAGCTCCGTCGGCAGGATTGGAGAGACCCAGTACTTC.

The chain carries TRBV5-6 and TRBJ1-5, with a possible D match to TRBD1 (6 bases). V was cut by 2 bases and J by 6 bases, with 12 bases left in between. Germline V CDR1 and CDR2: SGHDT, YYEEEE. CDR3 length equals 14 residues. The CDR3 loop is CASSLGGTGQPQHF. CDR3 DNA sequence: TGTGCCAGCAGCTTAGGGGGGACGGGTCAGCCCCAGCATTTT. The complete variable domain, with remaining parts taken from reference TRBV5-6 and TRBJ1-5, reads DAGVTQSPTHLIKTRGQQVTLRCSPKSGHDTVSWYQQALGQGPQFIFQYYEEEERQRGNFPDRFSGHQFPNYSSELNVNALLLGDSALYLCASSLGGTGQPQHFGDGTRLSIL.

Only a few counts were recorded for this clonotype. The CDR3 is CAWYNRDSPGYTF. The DNA for the CDR3 is TGTGCCTGGTATAACCGGGACTCCCCAGGCTACACCTTC. This chain connects TRBV30 to TRBJ1-2, with D maybe TRBD1 (5 bases). This CDR3 is 13 amino acids long. V gave up 5 bases and J gave up 8 bases, with 18 bases separating them. Germline V lookup: CDR1 GTSNPN, CDR2 SVGIG (reference sequence).

The CDR3 spells CASSGSRVITEKLFF. DNA for the CDR3: TGTGCCAGCAGTGGATCCAGGGTAATAACAGAAAAACTGTTTTTT. The J gene is TRBJ1-4, the V gene TRBV27, with a tentative D call TRBD1 (5 bases). V was trimmed by 5 bases and J by 8 bases, leaving 18 bases between them. Germline lookup yields CDR1 MNHEY and CDR2 SMNVEV (reference sequence). This CDR3 region has 15 residues. Drawing the rest from reference TRBV27 and TRBJ1-4, the complete variable domain is EAQVTQNPRYLITVTGKKLTVTCSQNMNHEYMSWYRQDPGLGLRQIYYSMNVEVTDKGDVPEGYKVSRKEKRNFPLILESPSPNQTSLYFCASSGSRVITEKLFFGSGTQLSVL.

This clonotype was seen a handful of times. This chain joins TRBV18 and TRBJ2-5; D is undetermined. Germline lookup yields CDR1 KGHSH and CDR2 LQKENI. The CDR3 runs 16 residues. V was trimmed by 6 bases and J by 3 bases, leaving 20 bases between them. Here the CDR3 reads CASSLFSSGGKETQYF. The CDR3 DNA is TGTGCCAGCTCCCTTTTCAGTTCTGGCGGTAAAGAGACCCAGTACTTC.

This clonotype came up a few times. The chain uses TRBV4-1 and TRBJ2-5; 13 bases are a match to TRBD2. The J call is in doubt because the DNA end fits TRBJ2-7 better. The CDR3 covers 18 residues. Germline V gene lookup returns CDR1 MGHRA and CDR2 YSYEKL. Here the CDR3 DNA reads TGCGCCAGCAGCCAAGGCCTATTTCCGGGACTAGCGGGACTCGAGCAGTACTTC. It codes for CASSQGLFPGLAGLEQYF.

V is TRBV6-2 or TRBV6-3 and J is TRBJ2-7; 13 bases agree with TRBD2. The V and J ends lost 6 bases and 5 bases, in that order; junction bases with no gene match: 7. CDR1 MNHEY and CDR2 SVGEGT come from the germline V gene. The CDR3 is 15 residues long. The CDR3 reads CASRPEGLAGNEQYF. CDR3 nucleotide sequence: TGTGCCAGCAGACCCGAGGGACTAGCGGGGAACGAGCAGTACTTC.

CDR3 nucleotides: TGTGCCAGCAGCTTAGCAGACAGGGGCCCCACCTATCTGGGAGAGCAGTTCTTC. It is translated as CASSLADRGPTYLGEQFF. The chain is built from TRBV11-1 and TRBJ2-1; TRBD1 agrees at 8 bases. Germline CDR1 is SGHAT and CDR2 is FQDESV (reference sequence). The CDR3 totals 18 residues. The V and J ends lost 0 bases and 10 bases, in that order; junction bases with no gene match: 17.

Only a few counts were recorded for this clonotype. The chain couples TRBV5-5 to TRBJ1-5; no clear D. Germline V CDR1 and CDR2: SGHKS, YYEKEE (reference sequence). V was cut by 0 bases and J by 2 bases, with 9 bases left in between. The CDR3 spans 15 residues. The CDR3, as DNA: TGTGCCAGCAGCTTGGAAGGGAATCGCAATCAGCCCCAGCATTTT. Translating gives CASSLEGNRNQPQHF. Full variable domain (remainder filled in from reference TRBV5-5 and TRBJ1-5): DAGVTQSPTHLIKTRGQQVTLRCSPISGHKSVSWYQQVLGQGPQFIFQYYEKEERGRGNFPDRFSARQFPNYSSELNVNALLLGDSALYLCASSLEGNRNQPQHFGDGTRLSIL.

This chain uses TRBV13 with TRBJ1-2, with D possibly matching TRBD1 (6 bases). This CDR3 is 15 amino acids long. Germline values: CDR1 PRHDT, CDR2 FYEKMQ (reference sequence). Trimming left V 0 bases short and J 2 bases short, with 10 bases between. DNA of the CDR3: TGTGCCAGCAGCTTAGGCGGGGGGCCCAACTATGGCTACACCTTC. Encoded protein: CASSLGGGPNYGYTF.

The chain couples TRBV11-2 to TRBJ2-1; D is ambiguous. Germline lookup yields CDR1 SGHAT and CDR2 FQNNGV. The V and J ends lost 5 bases and 9 bases respectively, with 14 bases between them. CDR3 length: 13 amino acids. CDR3: CASSPSSSGEQFF. CDR3 nucleotide sequence: TGTGCCAGCAGCCCTTCTAGTTCTGGTGAGCAGTTCTTC.

The chain combines TRBV5-1 with TRBJ2-3; the D gene is possibly TRBD2 (5 bases). The germline gives CDR1 SGHRS, CDR2 YFSETQ. The germline V and J ends were trimmed by 1 base and 1 base, with 25 bases remaining between them. This CDR3 is built from 20 residues. CDR3 sequence: CASSLNRAGGLSRGTDTQYF. CDR3 DNA: TGCGCCAGCAGCTTGAATCGAGCAGGAGGTTTGTCAAGGGGCACAGATACGCAGTATTTT.

V is TRBV12-3 or TRBV12-4 and J is TRBJ2-1; 7 bases line up with TRBD2. The CDR3 sequence is 16 residues long. J gave up 0 bases and V 4 bases, and 6 bases lay outside the gene matches. The CDR3 bases are TGTGCCAGCAGTTCCCATAGACTAGCCTCCTACAATGAGCAGTTCTTC. The encoded protein is CASSSHRLASYNEQFF.

CDR3 nucleotides: TGCAGTGCTAGGGCACGAGCGGGGGGGCCCTACGAGCAGTACTTC. Protein: CSARARAGGPYEQYF. The chain uses TRBV20-1 and TRBJ2-7; 10 bases agree with TRBD2. The trim removed 3 bases at V and 2 bases at J, leaving 7 bases unmatched. The CDR3 is 15 amino acids. Looked up from germline, CDR1 is DFQATT and CDR2 is SNEGSKA (reference sequence).

This clonotype was counted ten times or more. The chain links TRBV20-1 to TRBJ2-1, with D perhaps TRBD2 (6 bases). CDR3 size: 14 residues. CDR1 DFQATT and CDR2 SNEGSKA come from the germline V gene (reference sequence). Deletions cut 3 bases from V and 2 bases from J, with 11 bases between. CDR3 region: CSARMGGTYNEQFF. CDR3 coding DNA: TGCAGTGCTAGGATGGGGGGAACCTACAATGAGCAGTTCTTC.

The rearrangement joins TRBV21-1 to TRBJ2-7; no check of the table's D call, TRBD1, against the DNA was made. TRBV21-1 represents a pseudogene. CDR3 length: 19 residues. For the CDR3, the DNA is TGTGCCAGCAGCAAATTGCCCGGGACAGTATTAAGGAGCTCCTACGAGCAGTACTTC. Translated: CASSKLPGTVLRSSYEQYF.

This clonotype was seen a few times. The chain has TRBV20-1 and TRBJ2-7, with D possibly being TRBD2 (5 bases). Germline V gene lookup returns CDR1 DFQATT and CDR2 SNEGSKA (reference sequence). This CDR3 has 15 amino acids. V lost 0 bases and J 3 bases, leaving 15 bases between the germline ends. The CDR3 DNA reads TGCAGTGCTAGAGATCCCCCGGGAAGGAACTACGAGCAGTACTTC. Translated, it gives CSARDPPGRNYEQYF.

The chain links TRBV6-2 or TRBV6-3 to TRBJ2-3; D ambiguous. Germline-derived CDR1 and CDR2 are MNHEY and SVGEGT. The CDR3 consists of 15 residues. Trimming removed 3 bases at V and 6 bases at J, with 16 bases between. The CDR3 coding sequence is TGTGCCAGCAGTTATAGTTATCCGTCTGCGGATACGCAGTATTTT. Its protein product is CASSYSYPSADTQYF.

J is TRBJ2-7 and V is TRBV24-1; 7 nucleotides agree with TRBD1. Germline V gene sequence: CDR1 KGHDR, CDR2 SFDVKD. The CDR3 extends over 15 amino acids. The ends lost 2 bases at V and 7 bases at J; junction bases unmatched: 10. CDR3: CATSDSTGLKGEQYF. DNA of the CDR3: TGTGCCACCAGTGATTCGACAGGGCTGAAGGGGGAGCAGTACTTC.